A single sample gave rise to the 7 T cell receptor beta chains below, sequenced in a study of T cells in Graves' hyperthyroidism and ophthalmopathy. Amplification targeted TCR beta CDR3 regions from RNA transcripts. HTBI primers were used for first-round RT-PCR of the TCR CDR3. Each CDR3 protein is one row after TCRdb ran MiXCR on the multiplex PCR reads. This sample has 500,000 to 800,000 distinct CDR3 sequences, with 45% found just once. Specimen: peripheral blood or thyroid tissue (not recorded which). All receptors come from an adult man with Graves' disease, either hyperthyroidism or ophthalmopathy (not recorded which).

This clonotype occurred once. This CDR3 is missing its conserved last phenylalanine or tryptophan, likely due to a read error. No DNA is shown, since the ends of the CDR3 on it are uncertain; the CDR3 is the one TCRdb lists. The V call is TRBV10-2, the J call TRBJ1-1; the tabulated D call, TRBD1, remains unverified against the DNA. The V gene's germline CDR1 is WSHSY and CDR2 SAAADI. With termini counted, the CDR3 has 10 amino acids. The CDR3: CASSESGQGT.

V usage is TRBV7-9 and J usage is TRBJ1-4; unclear D gene. The CDR3 extends over 14 amino acids. Deletions cut 7 bases from V and 5 bases from J, with 14 bases between. The germline V gene encodes CDR1 SEHNR and CDR2 FQNEAQ (reference sequence). The CDR3: CASMIGSGNEKLFF. The DNA for the CDR3 is TGTGCCAGCATGATTGGGTCAGGAAATGAAAAACTGTTTTTT. The full variable domain, with the rest looked up from reference TRBV7-9 and TRBJ1-4, is DTGVSQNPRHKITKRGQNVTFRCDPISEHNRLYWYRQTLGQGPEFLTYFQNEAQLEKSRLLSDRFSAERPKGSFSTLEIQRTEQGDSAMYLCASMIGSGNEKLFFGSGTQLSVL.

CDR3 DNA sequence: TGTGCCAGCAGTTACTCGGGACTAGCAATCTACGAGCAGTACTTC. This sequence encodes CASSYSGLAIYEQYF. The V gene is TRBV11-2, the J gene TRBJ2-7; 9 bases line up with TRBD2. The CDR3 is 15 residues long. The germline CDR1 and CDR2 sequences are SGHAT and FQNNGV. The V gene end was trimmed by 6 bases and the J gene end by 3 bases; junction bases not matched to a gene: 9.

This clonotype came up once. The rearrangement links TRBV20-1 to TRBJ1-5; tentatively, D is TRBD1 (5 bases). The V and J ends lost 5 bases and 4 bases respectively, with 21 bases between them. Germline V gene data show CDR1 as DFQATT and CDR2 as SNEGSKA (reference sequence). This CDR3 has 16 residues. The CDR3 loop is CSASTGRWASNQPQHF. CDR3 nucleotide sequence: TGCAGTGCTTCCACGGGGCGATGGGCTAGTAATCAGCCCCAGCATTTT.

Note on this clonotype: A much more abundant neighbour one base away suggests this may be a read error. The chain combines TRBV4-2 with TRBJ1-2; possible D gene TRBD1, 6 bases. CDR1 LGHNA and CDR2 YNFKEQ come from the germline V gene. V was cut by 8 bases and J by 2 bases, with 15 bases left in between. The CDR3 is made up of 14 amino acids. The CDR3 DNA reads TGTGCCAGCCTACCGAAGGGGGGGAACTATGGCTACACCTTC. It is translated as CASLPKGGNYGYTF.

The J gene is TRBJ2-5, the V gene TRBV7-6; TRBD2 is a possible D gene (5 bases). V was shortened by 5 bases and J by 5 bases, with 21 bases between the two germline ends. Germline V lookup: CDR1 SGHVS, CDR2 FNYEAQ. CDR3 length equals 16 residues. CDR3 amino acids: CASSPIKGPSGETQYF. The CDR3 DNA follows: TGTGCCAGCAGCCCTATTAAGGGCCCCTCGGGGGAGACCCAGTACTTC.

V is TRBV24-1 and J is TRBJ2-1, with unresolved D. The tail of the sequence fits TRBJ2-7 better, so the J call may be wrong. Per the germline V gene, CDR1 is KGHDR and CDR2 is SFDVKD. The length of the CDR3 is 12 residues. The CDR3 sequence: CATSGSYNEQYF. As DNA, the CDR3 is TGTGCCACCAGCGGGTCGTACAATGAGCAGTACTTC.